A selection of T cell receptor beta chains follows, all from one sample in a study of response to subunit inactivated influenza vaccine. TCRdb re-derived calls from the RT-PCR reads in MiXCR, one entry per CDR3 protein. The sample records more than 200,000 distinct CDR3 sequences, 9.5% to 15% being singletons. The starting material was non-naive T cells sorted from PBMCs, obtained around two weeks before vaccination. Every receptor here comes from a man between 45 and 60 years old who received an inactivated influenza vaccine. Both conserved end residues are part of each CDR3.

V gene: TRBV29-1; J gene: TRBJ2-7; CDR3 protein: CSVGYSYEQYF
V gene: TRBV20-1; J gene: TRBJ2-4; CDR3 protein: CSARDPGLAGGKGIQYF
V gene: TRBV20-1; J gene: TRBJ2-3; CDR3 protein: CSARVAGSPSGTDTQYF
V gene: TRBV18; J gene: TRBJ1-5; CDR3 protein: CASSREWDQPQHF
V gene: TRBV7-9; J gene: TRBJ2-7; CDR3 protein: CASRSGTGSYEQYF
V gene: TRBV6-2/TRBV6-3; J gene: TRBJ1-5; CDR3 protein: CASSYVGRGYQPQHF
V gene: TRBV20-1; J gene: TRBJ2-7; CDR3 protein: CSAPGIPLYEQYF
V gene: TRBV5-1; J gene: TRBJ2-7; CDR3 protein: CASSLIRETEQYF
V gene: TRBV7-2; J gene: TRBJ2-7; CDR3 protein: CASSLGGQGHEQYF
V gene: TRBV5-1; J gene: TRBJ2-1; CDR3 protein: CASSFGDRGGNNEQFF
V gene: TRBV6-2/TRBV6-3; J gene: TRBJ2-1; CDR3 protein: CASRTANEQLF
V gene: TRBV6-5; J gene: TRBJ1-2; CDR3 protein: CASSYSFVSPGGRGYTF
V gene: TRBV20-1; J gene: TRBJ1-5; CDR3 protein: CSATEGTGQGPQHF
V gene: TRBV30; J gene: TRBJ2-7; CDR3 protein: CAWSVLDRAYEQYF
V gene: TRBV5-1; J gene: TRBJ2-2; CDR3 protein: CASSSMAGGRTPGSCFF
V gene: TRBV20-1; J gene: TRBJ2-3; CDR3 protein: CSAPGGDTQYF
V gene: TRBV5-1; J gene: TRBJ2-7; CDR3 protein: CASSGFLRDRGLYEQYF
V gene: TRBV4-3; J gene: TRBJ2-7; CDR3 protein: CASSKQRGFSYEQYF
V gene: TRBV5-1; J gene: TRBJ2-7; CDR3 protein: CASSPEALSYEQYF
V gene: TRBV20-1; J gene: TRBJ1-5; CDR3 protein: CSARTRQGAQRNQPQHF
V gene: TRBV3-1; J gene: TRBJ2-3; CDR3 protein: CASSQDGYTQTRALRDTQYF
V gene: TRBV2; J gene: TRBJ1-4; CDR3 protein: CASSEVAGLEKLFF
V gene: TRBV2; J gene: TRBJ1-2; CDR3 protein: CASSEAQAGEGKGYGYTF
V gene: TRBV6-2/TRBV6-3; J gene: TRBJ2-1; CDR3 protein: CASSYEVSSNEQFF
V gene: TRBV15; J gene: TRBJ2-3; CDR3 protein: CATTPGQGLSDTQYF
V gene: TRBV3-1; J gene: TRBJ2-3; CDR3 protein: CASSHRQEVTDTQYF
V gene: TRBV10-3; J gene: TRBJ2-1; CDR3 protein: CATRDRGFYNEQFF
V gene: TRBV4-3; J gene: TRBJ1-1; CDR3 protein: CASSQEGPLTEAFF
V gene: TRBV5-1; J gene: TRBJ2-4; CDR3 protein: CASSLEPKNIQYF
V gene: TRBV7-6; J gene: TRBJ2-3; CDR3 protein: CASTGGSADTQYF
V gene: TRBV9; J gene: TRBJ2-7; CDR3 protein: CASSVSLGQTGPYEQYF
V gene: TRBV5-1; J gene: TRBJ1-1; CDR3 protein: CASSLAQGNTEAFF
V gene: TRBV10-3; J gene: TRBJ2-7; CDR3 protein: CAISDLGGDEQYF
V gene: TRBV9; J gene: TRBJ2-1; CDR3 protein: CASSVGPTVYNEQFF
V gene: TRBV14; J gene: TRBJ2-1; CDR3 protein: CASSRWGREGLSEQFF
V gene: TRBV19; J gene: TRBJ2-1; CDR3 protein: CASSIDRGLRSYNEQFF
V gene: TRBV3-1; J gene: TRBJ1-2; CDR3 protein: CASSQETTLGHGYTF
V gene: TRBV4-3; J gene: TRBJ1-5; CDR3 protein: CASSQENQPQHF
V gene: TRBV6-1; J gene: TRBJ1-1; CDR3 protein: CASRWGRNTEAFF
V gene: TRBV28; J gene: TRBJ2-1; CDR3 protein: CASKPPGQAYNEQFF